These T cell receptor beta chains were read from a single sample in a study of cytomegalovirus exposure and HLA in healthy donors. TCRdb keeps only in-frame clones here, not all; method: immunoSEQ multiplex PCR. This table has about 100,000 clones, about 95% appearing once. Sequencing was carried out using PBMCs. Receptors originate from a woman younger than 30 in good health and CMV-seronegative. CDR3s include the opening cysteine and the closing phenylalanine or tryptophan. D genes are given only for firm matches. For some rows the clone size is stated as once, few or many, or as a class when expanded; others skip it.

abundance: .; j_gene: TRBJ2-5; d_gene: .; v_gene: TRBV4-1; CDR3nt: TGCGCCAGCAGCCAAGATCCTGGGTCGGGGGAGACCCAGTACTTC; CDR3aa: CASSQDPGSGETQYF
abundance: .; j_gene: TRBJ1-2; d_gene: .; v_gene: TRBV7-8; CDR3nt: TGTGCCAGCAGCTTAGACACAACCCCTAACTATGGCTACACCTTC; CDR3aa: CASSLDTTPNYGYTF
abundance: .; j_gene: TRBJ1-2; d_gene: .; v_gene: TRBV7-9; CDR3nt: TGTGCCAGCAGGCGGACAGCTAACTATGGCTACACCTTC; CDR3aa: CASRRTANYGYTF
abundance: .; j_gene: TRBJ1-6; d_gene: TRBD1; v_gene: TRBV5-1; CDR3nt: TGCGCCAGCAGCCTGTCCGGGACAGCCAATAATTCACCCCTCCACTTT; CDR3aa: CASSLSGTANNSPLHF
abundance: .; j_gene: TRBJ2-4; d_gene: .; v_gene: TRBV25-1; CDR3nt: TGTGCCAGCAGCACCTCCAGTGGCCGGTACTTC; CDR3aa: CASSTSSGRYF
abundance: .; j_gene: TRBJ2-5; d_gene: TRBD1; v_gene: TRBV7-2; CDR3nt: TGTGCCAGCAGCCCGGGACAGTACGCTCAAGAGACCCAGTACTTC; CDR3aa: CASSPGQYAQETQYF
abundance: .; j_gene: TRBJ2-5; d_gene: TRBD1; v_gene: TRBV7-3; CDR3nt: TGTGCCAGCAGCCCAGACAGGGGGCGAGAGACCCAGTACTTC; CDR3aa: CASSPDRGRETQYF
abundance: once; j_gene: TRBJ1-5; d_gene: TRBD1; v_gene: TRBV30; CDR3nt: TGTGCCTGGAGTTTTGCCGGGACAGCCAGCAATCAGCCCCAGCATTTT; CDR3aa: CAWSFAGTASNQPQHF
abundance: .; j_gene: TRBJ1-3; d_gene: .; v_gene: TRBV9; CDR3nt: TGTGCCAGCAGCGTATATGGGGATCGGGATGGAAACACCATATATTTT; CDR3aa: CASSVYGDRDGNTIYF
abundance: .; j_gene: TRBJ1-1; d_gene: .; v_gene: TRBV28; CDR3nt: TGTGCCAGCAGTTTACACACAGGAATGAACACTGAAGCTTTCTTT; CDR3aa: CASSLHTGMNTEAFF
abundance: .; j_gene: TRBJ2-1; d_gene: .; v_gene: TRBV27; CDR3nt: TGTGCCAGCAGTTTACAGCGGAGCTACAATGAGCAGTTCTTC; CDR3aa: CASSLQRSYNEQFF
abundance: .; j_gene: TRBJ2-1; d_gene: TRBD2; v_gene: TRBV7-8; CDR3nt: TGTGCCAGCAGTCCTCCCCCGGGGGGAGCTAACAATGAGCAGTTCTTC; CDR3aa: CASSPPPGGANNEQFF
abundance: .; j_gene: TRBJ2-7; d_gene: TRBD2; v_gene: TRBV27; CDR3nt: TGTGCCAGCAGTTTATCAGGGAGGGCAGCGCACTTC; CDR3aa: CASSLSGRAAHF
abundance: .; j_gene: TRBJ2-7; d_gene: TRBD2; v_gene: TRBV9; CDR3nt: TGTGCCAGCAGCCCCCGGACTAGCGGGAGTCGCGAGCAGTACTTC; CDR3aa: CASSPRTSGSREQYF
abundance: .; j_gene: TRBJ2-1; d_gene: TRBD2; v_gene: TRBV13; CDR3nt: TGTGCCAGCAGTCATAGCGGGGGCAGCTCCTACAATGAGCAGTTCTTC; CDR3aa: CASSHSGGSSYNEQFF
abundance: .; j_gene: TRBJ1-1; d_gene: .; v_gene: TRBV6-5; CDR3nt: TGTGCCAGCAGTTTCACTTGGGGCAATAACGCTGAAGCTTTCTTT; CDR3aa: CASSFTWGNNAEAFF
abundance: .; j_gene: TRBJ1-5; d_gene: TRBD1; v_gene: TRBV19; CDR3nt: TGTGCCAGTAGCCCAGGGGGCGCGGGCAATCAGCCCCAGCATTTT; CDR3aa: CASSPGGAGNQPQHF
abundance: .; j_gene: TRBJ2-1; d_gene: .; v_gene: TRBV9; CDR3nt: TGTGCCAGCAGCGCCCCGCCAGGGCCGGACAATGAGCAGTTCTTC; CDR3aa: CASSAPPGPDNEQFF
abundance: .; j_gene: TRBJ1-5; d_gene: .; v_gene: TRBV7-3; CDR3nt: TGTGCCAGCAGCTCAGGACAGACCAATCAGCCCCAGCATTTT; CDR3aa: CASSSGQTNQPQHF
abundance: once; j_gene: TRBJ2-7; d_gene: TRBD1; v_gene: TRBV6-6; CDR3nt: TGTGCCAGCAGGGAAAGTTGGTTCGGACAGGCATACGAGCAGTACTTC; CDR3aa: CASRESWFGQAYEQYF
abundance: .; j_gene: TRBJ2-3; d_gene: TRBD1; v_gene: TRBV2; CDR3nt: TGTGCCAGCTTTTTGGGACAGGGGACAGATACGCAGTATTTT; CDR3aa: CASFLGQGTDTQYF
abundance: .; j_gene: TRBJ1-1; d_gene: TRBD1; v_gene: TRBV6-5; CDR3nt: TGTGCCAGCAGTGCCGTAACAGGGGCCCTCACTGAAGCTTTCTTT; CDR3aa: CASSAVTGALTEAFF
abundance: .; j_gene: TRBJ1-2; d_gene: TRBD1; v_gene: TRBV18; CDR3nt: TGTGCCAGCTCCGGGACAGCCTCTAACTATGGCTACACCTTC; CDR3aa: CASSGTASNYGYTF
abundance: .; j_gene: TRBJ2-1; d_gene: TRBD2; v_gene: TRBV19; CDR3nt: TGTGCCAGTAGTATTTCCCCCCTTGGACTAGCGGGGGGGCGAGATGAGCAGTTCTTC; CDR3aa: CASSISPLGLAGGRDEQFF
abundance: .; j_gene: TRBJ2-7; d_gene: .; v_gene: TRBV6-5; CDR3nt: TGTGCCAGCAAAACAGGCCCCTACGAGCAGTACTTC; CDR3aa: CASKTGPYEQYF